One and the same sample provided the 8 T cell receptor beta chains below, sequenced in a study of early T cells in non-severe SARS-CoV-2 infection. TCRdb re-analysed the 5' RACE reads in MiXCR, keeping a single row per CDR3 protein. The table includes some 87,000 distinct CDR3 sequences, roughly an eighth detected once. Sequenced input: whole blood. These receptors came from an adult who was a healthcare worker with PCR-confirmed SARS-CoV-2 infection or an uninfected control (not recorded which).

The chain joins TRBV11-2 to TRBJ2-7; the match to TRBD2 covers 9 bases. With 3 bases clipped from V and 0 bases from J, the junction kept 12 bases outside the gene matches. CDR1 is SGHAT, CDR2 FQNNGV, per germline. The CDR3 extends over 18 amino acids. CDR3 in amino acids: CASSFFSPSGAISYEQYF. CDR3 nucleotides: TGTGCCAGCAGCTTCTTTTCCCCTAGCGGGGCCATCTCCTACGAGCAGTACTTC.

This chain links TRBV18 with TRBJ1-2; 7 bases are a match to TRBD1. CDR1 KGHSH and CDR2 LQKENI come from the germline V gene. V shed 3 bases, J shed 6 bases, and the junction held 10 bases outside the gene matches. The CDR3 runs to 15 residues. CDR3 region: CASSPTGQNLHGYTF. DNA for the CDR3: TGTGCCAGCTCACCGACGGGACAGAACTTACATGGCTACACCTTC.

The rearrangement links TRBV7-3 to TRBJ2-2; D is unclear. V gave up 10 bases and J gave up 5 bases, with 8 bases separating them. This CDR3 comprises 11 residues. Germline CDR1 SGHTA, CDR2 FQGTGA. The chain's CDR3 is CANQRTGELFF. DNA of the CDR3: TGTGCCAACCAGAGGACCGGGGAGCTGTTTTTT.

The table lists this clonotype with many counts. The chain combines TRBV6-1 with TRBJ1-6; 7 bases match TRBD1. Losses at the gene ends were 8 bases for V and 5 bases for J; bases not matched to a gene: 6. This CDR3 comprises 14 residues. Germline CDR1 MNHNS, CDR2 SASEGT. The DNA for the CDR3 is TGTGCCAGCGCCAGAGACAGGGATAATTCACCCCTCCACTTT. Protein product: CASARDRDNSPLHF.

The rearrangement uses TRBV7-6 and TRBJ1-2, with TRBD1 matching over 7 bases. The V and J ends lost 5 bases and 6 bases, in that order; junction bases with no gene match: 0. Germline assignment: CDR1 SGHVS and CDR2 FNYEAQ. The CDR3 totals 11 residues. For the CDR3, the DNA is TGTGCCAGCAGCCAGGGGGATGGCTACACCTTC. Residues: CASSQGDGYTF.

This clonotype has ten or more counts. The chain recombines TRBV10-3 with TRBJ2-1, with D possibly being TRBD1 or TRBD2 (5 bases each). The germline V gene encodes CDR1 ENHRY and CDR2 SYGVKD. The CDR3 is 15 amino acids. Trimming cost V 7 bases and J 5 bases, with 18 bases left between them. CDR3 amino acids: CAINSGASKDNEQFF. CDR3 nucleotides: TGTGCCATCAATTCCGGGGCTAGCAAAGACAATGAGCAGTTCTTC.

The chain employs TRBV20-1 and TRBJ2-5, with a tentative D call TRBD2 (5 bases). This CDR3 comprises 18 residues. The germline gives CDR1 DFQATT, CDR2 SNEGSKA (reference sequence). V lost 0 bases to trimming and J lost 0 bases, with 20 bases between them. CDR3 amino acids: CSARDLTTWGSYQETQYF. The CDR3 DNA follows: TGCAGTGCTAGAGATCTGACTACTTGGGGTTCGTACCAAGAGACCCAGTACTTC.

This clonotype was counted ten times or more. This sequence joins TRBV12-3 or TRBV12-4 and TRBJ2-5; 8 bases agree with TRBD2. CDR3 size: 15 residues. The ends lost 5 bases at V and 0 bases at J; junction bases unmatched: 5. Here the CDR3 reads CASSPRGGNQETQYF. For the CDR3, the DNA is TGTGCCAGCAGTCCCCGGGGGGGGAACCAAGAGACCCAGTACTTC.